This TCR beta chain is from a study of technical replicates of blood from a handful of donors. Sequencing used immunoSEQ multiplex PCR; TCRdb keeps in-frame clones, though not all of them. Of tens of thousands of clones in the sample, 93% were seen once. V lost 10 bases to trimming and J lost 8 bases; unmatched junction nucleotides: 10. The CDR3 contains 12 residues. Germline V lookup: CDR1 MDHEN, CDR2 SYDVKM. The sequenced sample was T cells isolated from PBMCs. The rearrangement joins TRBV28 to TRBJ1-2, with 7 nucleotides matching TRBD1. The sequence was obtained from a human donor in good health. The CDR3 here is CATETGRIGYTF. The CDR3 bases are TGTGCCACCGAGACAGGGAGGATAGGCTACACCTTC.